These T cell receptor beta chains were read from a single sample in a study of T cell repertoires in cytomegalovirus infection. TCRdb redid the calling of the reads with MiXCR, one entry per CDR3 protein. The table has some 450,000 distinct CDR3 sequences, approximately 33% seen once. Sequencing was performed on PBMCs. These receptors originate from a human donor in good health (CMV status not recorded). Some clones in this sample may be carry-over from other donors' samples. The CDR3 runs from the conserved cysteine through the conserved F or W. Each record gives: D gene, J gene, V gene, clone size, CDR3 DNA, CDR3 protein. A D gene is named only where the DNA matches it firmly. Size is omitted from some rows. Given values are once, few, many or a class for expanded clones.

-,TRBJ2-7,TRBV14,-,TGTGCCAGCAGCCAACGGGACACCGGCGTTGAGCAGTACTTC,CASSQRDTGVEQYF
-,TRBJ2-5,TRBV12-3/TRBV12-4,-,TGTGCCAGCAGTCCTGGCTGGGGGGCCCACTACTTC,CASSPGWGAHYF
TRBD2,TRBJ2-3,TRBV5-1,once,TGCGCCAGCAGCGCCAGGACTAGCGGGGCTACAGATACGCAGTATTTT,CASSARTSGATDTQYF
-,TRBJ2-1,TRBV5-4,-,TGTGCCATCAGCTTGGGGGGGCAAGAGCAGTTCTTC,CAISLGGQEQFF
TRBD1,TRBJ1-1,TRBV6-2/TRBV6-3,few,TGTGCCAGCAGTTACCAATACCAGGGGGCCATGAACACTGAAGCTTTCTTT,CASSYQYQGAMNTEAFF
TRBD1,TRBJ2-7,TRBV3-1,-,TGTGCCAGCAGCCAAGGCTTATCTGGGACAGGGGAGGAAGAGCAGTACTTC,CASSQGLSGTGEEEQYF
-,TRBJ2-2,TRBV5-6,few,TGTGCCAGCAGCTTGTCCCTCTTCGGGGGCCAGGGTACCGGGGAGCTGTTTTTT,CASSLSLFGGQGTGELFF
-,TRBJ1-2,TRBV4-3,-,TGCGCCAGCAGCCAATGGGTTAACTATGGCTACACCTTC,CASSQWVNYGYTF
-,TRBJ1-1,TRBV6-2/TRBV6-3,many,TGTGCCAGCAGTTACACAACCGGGGGAACGAACACTGAAGCTTTCTTT,CASSYTTGGTNTEAFF
TRBD2,TRBJ2-5,TRBV5-1,-,TGCGCCAGCAATCTAGCGGGGGCCCAGCTGCAAGAGACCCAGTACTTC,CASNLAGAQLQETQYF
-,TRBJ2-7,TRBV19,-,TGTGCCAGTAGTATATCCCTCTCCGTCAGGGGCCCCTACGAGCAGTACTTC,CASSISLSVRGPYEQYF
-,TRBJ2-7,TRBV9,few,TGTGCCAGCAGCGTAGGTCCCCAAAGCTCCTACGAGCAGTACTTC,CASSVGPQSSYEQYF
-,TRBJ1-1,TRBV4-1,few,TGCGCCAGCAGCCAAGAAAAAAAGACTCAGAACACTGAAGCTTTCTTT,CASSQEKKTQNTEAFF
TRBD2,TRBJ2-6,TRBV6-2/TRBV6-3,-,TGTGCCAGCAGTTACACACCTGGGACTACTGGGGCCAACGTCCTGACTTTC,CASSYTPGTTGANVLTF
TRBD1,TRBJ1-3,TRBV6-5,few,TGTGCCAGCAGACGGTTGGGACAGGGAGGAAACACCATATATTTT,CASRRLGQGGNTIYF
TRBD1,TRBJ2-1,TRBV4-2,few,TGTGCCAGCAGTCCGACGAGGGGGCGAGTGAGCTCCTACAATGAGCAGTTCTTC,CASSPTRGRVSSYNEQFF
-,TRBJ2-7,TRBV9,-,TGTGCCAGCAGCCCCTCTACAGGGCTCCTCTACGAGCAGTACTTC,CASSPSTGLLYEQYF
TRBD1,TRBJ1-5,TRBV20-1,-,TGCAGTGCTAGACAGACAGGGAATCAGCCCCAGCATTTT,CSARQTGNQPQHF
TRBD2,TRBJ2-7,TRBV6-2/TRBV6-3,-,TGTGCCAGCAGTTCCGGACTAGCGGGGGGAGCCTACGAGCAGTACTTC,CASSSGLAGGAYEQYF
-,TRBJ1-1,TRBV14,-,TGTGCCAGCAGCCAAGTCGCGGGCGACACTGAAGCTTTCTTT,CASSQVAGDTEAFF
-,TRBJ2-5,TRBV28,once,TGTGCCAGCTTCCCTTCTTCCCGGGGGAATCAAGAGACCCAGTACTTC,CASFPSSRGNQETQYF
TRBD1,TRBJ2-7,TRBV6-6,few,TGTGCCAGCAGTCCGCTCCGGGACAGGGACGAGCAGTACTTC,CASSPLRDRDEQYF
-,TRBJ1-1,TRBV6-6,many,TGTGCCAGCATACCGTCTTACGACACTGAAGCTTTCTTT,CASIPSYDTEAFF
-,TRBJ1-5,TRBV2,-,TGTGCCAGCAGTGGGGCAGAAGGACGGCCCCAGCATTTT,CASSGAEGRPQHF
-,TRBJ2-7,TRBV27,few,TGTGCCAGCAGTTTAACCCTCGGGGGCTCCTACGAGCAGTACTTC,CASSLTLGGSYEQYF
TRBD2,TRBJ2-1,TRBV20-1,-,TGCAGTGCTAGAGTAGCGGGGGGCCACAATGAGCAGTTCTTC,CSARVAGGHNEQFF
-,TRBJ2-7,TRBV12-3/TRBV12-4,once,TGTGCCAGCAGTTTAGTTGGGGTAATGGGGCAGTACTTC,CASSLVGVMGQYF
TRBD1,TRBJ2-5,TRBV6-2/TRBV6-3,-,TGTGCCAGACAGGGGCGCGGGGAGACCCAGTACTTC,CARQGRGETQYF
-,TRBJ1-5,TRBV25-1,few,TGTGCCAGCAGTGAATTTGGAGGTGTGGGGGATCAGCCCCAGCATTTT,CASSEFGGVGDQPQHF
-,TRBJ1-1,TRBV2,-,TGTGCCAGCAGTGAAACGGGGATTAAGGCTGAAGCTTTCTTT,CASSETGIKAEAFF
-,TRBJ2-3,TRBV2,few,TGTGCCAGCAGTGCGGGGTCGCTAGTCACAGATACGCAGTATTTT,CASSAGSLVTDTQYF
-,TRBJ1-3,TRBV7-6,many,TGTGCCAGCAGCTTAGTAGGGCGGCAAAGTGGAAACACCATATATTTT,CASSLVGRQSGNTIYF
-,TRBJ2-1,TRBV19,-,TGTGCCAGTAGTAGCAGGGATCATGAGCAGTTCTTC,CASSSRDHEQFF
-,TRBJ2-7,TRBV10-3,many,TGTGCCATCAGTGAGGCCCTCTACGAGCAGTACTTC,CAISEALYEQYF
-,TRBJ2-7,TRBV6-6,-,TGTGCCCGCAGTTTATACCCAGGGTACGAGCAGTACTTC,CARSLYPGYEQYF
-,TRBJ2-3,TRBV7-3,-,TGTGCCAGCCGCTACGGGACACCTAGCCCAGATACGCAGTTTTTT,CASRYGTPSPDTQFF
TRBD2,TRBJ2-7,TRBV6-2/TRBV6-3,-,TGTGCCAGCAGTTCGGGACTAGCGGGGGGGCTGGGTTTGGAGCAGTACTTC,CASSSGLAGGLGLEQYF
-,TRBJ2-1,TRBV5-5,few,TGTGCCAGCAGCTTGAGGTTCGGACTGGTAGAGCAGTTCTTC,CASSLRFGLVEQFF
-,TRBJ1-1,TRBV27,-,TGTGCCAGCACCTCATGGGGTAGGGTGAACACTGAAGCGTTCTTT,CASTSWGRVNTEAFF
TRBD1,TRBJ1-2,TRBV7-8,many,TGTGCCAGCAGCTACGCGCGACAGGGCCCCGTTAACTATGGCTACACCTTC,CASSYARQGPVNYGYTF
-,TRBJ1-2,TRBV7-2,-,TGTGCCAGCAGCCACCGTGGAGATGTCTACACCTTC,CASSHRGDVYTF
TRBD2,TRBJ2-7,TRBV6-1,few,TGTGCCAGCAGTGACCTAGCGGGGGCCACCTACGAGCAGTACTTC,CASSDLAGATYEQYF